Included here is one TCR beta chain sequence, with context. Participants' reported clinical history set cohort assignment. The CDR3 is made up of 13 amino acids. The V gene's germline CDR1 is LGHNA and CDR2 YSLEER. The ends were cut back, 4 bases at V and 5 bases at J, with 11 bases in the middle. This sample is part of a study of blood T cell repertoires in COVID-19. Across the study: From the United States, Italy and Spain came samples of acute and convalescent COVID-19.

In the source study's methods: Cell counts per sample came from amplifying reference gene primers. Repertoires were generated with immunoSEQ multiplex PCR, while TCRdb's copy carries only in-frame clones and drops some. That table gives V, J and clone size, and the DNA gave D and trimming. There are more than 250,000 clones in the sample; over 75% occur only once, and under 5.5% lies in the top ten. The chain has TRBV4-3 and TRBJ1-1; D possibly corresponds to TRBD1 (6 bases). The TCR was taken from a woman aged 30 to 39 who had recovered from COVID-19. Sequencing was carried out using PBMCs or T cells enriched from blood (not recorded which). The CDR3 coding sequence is TGCGCCAGCAGCCGCAGGGACAAGACTGAAGCTTTCTTT. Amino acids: CASSRRDKTEAFF.